Each of the 27 T cell receptor beta chains below was sequenced from the same sample in a study of control samples from healthy donors and cancer patients. Libraries were prepared by immunoSEQ multiplex PCR; TCRdb keeps only in-frame clonotypes and omits some of them. Among 98,000 or so clones listed, approximately 78% were seen once. Sequencing was performed on blood. Source of these receptors: a man aged 55 to 70 in good health.

V usage is TRBV11-2 and J usage is TRBJ2-5, with 8 bases matching TRBD2. The CDR3 is 14 residues long. V gave up 5 bases and J gave up 2 bases; unmatched junction bases: 4. Germline V lookup: CDR1 SGHAT, CDR2 FQNNGV. CDR3 coding DNA: TGTGCCAGCAGCAAACTAGCGGCACAAGAGACCCAGTACTTC. Its translation: CASSKLAAQETQYF.

This clone was picked up a small number of times. The chain carries TRBV4-1 and TRBJ2-7; 8 bases fit TRBD1. Per germline, CDR1 MGHRA and CDR2 YSYEKL. Trimming at V came to 1 base and at J to 4 bases, leaving 3 bases not matched to a gene. CDR3 length: 14 amino acids. The DNA of the CDR3 is TGCGCCAGCAGCCAAGGACAGGGGATGTACGAGCAGTACTTC. This gives the protein CASSQGQGMYEQYF.

This clone was detected only a few times. The chain joins TRBV27 to TRBJ2-7; 10 bases map to TRBD1. Germline V gene lookup returns CDR1 MNHEY and CDR2 SMNVEV (reference sequence). The trim removed 1 base at V and 1 base at J, leaving 4 bases unmatched. The CDR3 is made up of 16 amino acids. The DNA of the CDR3 is TGTGCCAGCAGTTTATTGGGACAGGGGCCGTCCTACGAGCAGTACTTC. Protein sequence: CASSLLGQGPSYEQYF.

V is TRBV2 and J is TRBJ1-1; 7 positions match TRBD1. After removal of 8 bases from V and 8 bases from J, the junction contained 5 bases not matched to a gene. Germline V CDR1 and CDR2: SNHLY, FYNNEI. The CDR3 spans 11 residues. The CDR3 loop reads CASYTGAEAFF. The CDR3 bases are TGTGCCAGCTATACAGGGGCGGAAGCTTTCTTT.

The chain recombines TRBV11-2 with TRBJ2-2; weak D call: TRBD1 (6 bases). The CDR3 is 17 residues long. Trimming removed 5 bases from V and 6 bases from J, with 22 bases in between. Germline CDR1 SGHAT, CDR2 FQNNGV. CDR3 DNA: TGTGCCAGCAGCCCCGGAGGTGTCCAGGGGCCCGCCGGGGAGCTGTTTTTT. Protein product: CASSPGGVQGPAGELFF. Looking up the rest from reference TRBV11-2 and TRBJ2-2 gives the full variable domain: EAGVAQSPRYKIIEKRQSVAFWCNPISGHATLYWYQQILGQGPKLLIQFQNNGVVDDSQLPKDRFSAERLKGVDSTLKIQPAKLEDSAVYLCASSPGGVQGPAGELFFGEGSRLTVL.

CDR3 nucleotides: TGTGCCAGCAGCCTAACCCCGGGGGCGGAAAAGACCCAGTACTTC. Its protein is CASSLTPGAEKTQYF. J is TRBJ2-5 and V is TRBV9; the D call may be TRBD1 or TRBD2 (6 bases each). Germline V gene sequence: CDR1 SGDLS, CDR2 YYNGEE. CDR3 size: 15 residues. Trimming took off 4 bases at V and 6 bases at J, with 19 bases between the two ends. Combining the CDR3 with reference TRBV9 and TRBJ2-5 gives the whole variable domain DSGVTQTPKHLITATGQRVTLRCSPRSGDLSVYWYQQSLDQGLQFLIQYYNGEERAKGNILERFSAQQFPDLHSELNLSSLELGDSALYFCASSLTPGAEKTQYFGPGTRLLVL.

V usage is TRBV6-5 and J usage is TRBJ2-7; tentatively, D is TRBD2 (6 bases). The CDR3 sequence is 14 residues long. V lost 6 bases to trimming and J lost 7 bases, with 19 bases between them. Germline CDR1 is MNHEY and CDR2 is SVGAGI. The CDR3 DNA reads as TGTGCCAGCAGCCCCGGAGGGCCGACGAGAGAGCAGTACTTC. Amino acids: CASSPGGPTREQYF.

V and J are TRBV11-2 and TRBJ1-2; 9 nucleotides line up with TRBD1. With V trimmed by 3 bases and J by 8 bases, 7 bases remained unmatched. Germline V lookup: CDR1 SGHAT, CDR2 FQNNGV. The CDR3 length is 14 residues. CDR3 nucleotide sequence: TGTGCCAGCAGCTTTCCCGGACAGGGGAGAGGCTACACCTTC. Translated: CASSFPGQGRGYTF.

This clone was seen once. The chain carries TRBV27 and TRBJ1-1, with D maybe TRBD1 (5 bases). This CDR3 is built from 13 residues. Trimming took 5 bases from V and 12 from J, leaving 19 bases between them. The germline V gene has CDR1 MNHEY and CDR2 SMNVEV (reference sequence). The CDR3 is CASSPREGLGTFF. CDR3 DNA sequence: TGTGCCAGCAGTCCCCGCGAGGGGCTAGGGACTTTCTTT.

The gene calls are TRBV30 and TRBJ2-2; D uncertain. CDR3 length equals 14 residues. The V and J ends lost 5 bases and 8 bases respectively, with 18 bases between them. Germline V lookup: CDR1 GTSNPN, CDR2 SVGIG (reference sequence). The CDR3 reads CAWELDGGGGELFF. CDR3 nucleotide sequence: TGTGCCTGGGAACTGGACGGCGGTGGAGGGGAGCTGTTTTTT.

The sample holds one count of this clone. The chain has TRBV28 and TRBJ2-7, with unresolved D. The germline CDR1 and CDR2 sequences are MDHEN and SYDVKM. This CDR3 region has 12 residues. V was trimmed by 6 bases and J by 3 bases, leaving 9 bases between them. The DNA for the CDR3 is TGTGCCAGCAGCCCCAACCTCTACGAGCAGTACTTC. Translated, it gives CASSPNLYEQYF.

The chain is built from TRBV14 and TRBJ1-2, with D unresolved. Germline V gene sequence: CDR1 SGHDN, CDR2 FVKESK. V was cut by 2 bases and J by 7 bases, with 14 bases left in between. The CDR3 has 14 amino acids. The CDR3 protein is CASSQTKKAGGYTF. The CDR3 DNA reads as TGTGCCAGCAGCCAAACTAAGAAAGCAGGTGGCTACACCTTC.

V gene TRBV27 combines with J gene TRBJ2-5, with 7 positions matching TRBD1. The V gene end was trimmed by 5 bases and the J gene end by 4 bases; junction bases not matched to a gene: 13. From germline, CDR1 is MNHEY and CDR2 SMNVEV (reference sequence). CDR3 length equals 16 residues. CDR3 protein: CASSPDRDGFGETQYF. The DNA of the CDR3 is TGTGCCAGCAGTCCTGACAGGGACGGGTTCGGAGAGACCCAGTACTTC.

CDR3 region: CAWSPSGGVYEQYF. CDR3 in DNA: TGTGCCTGGAGTCCATCTGGGGGAGTGTACGAGCAGTACTTC. The V gene is TRBV30, the J gene TRBJ2-7; D is perhaps TRBD1 or TRBD2 (5 bases each). Trimming left V 2 bases short and J 4 bases short, with 15 bases between. Germline loops: CDR1 GTSNPN, CDR2 SVGIG (reference sequence). This CDR3 region has 14 residues.

This chain connects TRBV18 to TRBJ2-5; possible D gene TRBD1, 6 bases. The V end was cut by 8 bases, the J end by 3 bases, with 19 bases between. From germline, CDR1 is KGHSH and CDR2 LQKENI. The CDR3 is 15 residues long. CDR3 sequence: CASAWGLGTEETQYF. The CDR3 DNA follows: TGTGCCAGCGCATGGGGGCTTGGGACGGAAGAGACCCAGTACTTC.

The chain couples TRBV18 to TRBJ2-2; 8 bases line up with TRBD2. This CDR3 comprises 14 residues. Germline CDR1 reads KGHSH; CDR2 reads LQKENI. Trimming at V came to 6 bases and at J to 6 bases, leaving 6 bases not matched to a gene. In DNA form, the CDR3 reads TGTGCCAGCTCCCAGACTAGCGATGCCGGGGAGCTGTTTTTT. Translating gives CASSQTSDAGELFF. The variable domain in full, completed from reference TRBV18 and TRBJ2-2, reads NAGVMQNPRHLVRRRGQEARLRCSPMKGHSHVYWYRQLPEEGLKFMVYLQKENIIDESGMPKERFSAEFPKEGPSILRIQQVVRGDSAAYFCASSQTSDAGELFFGEGSRLTVL.

The V and J genes are TRBV27 and TRBJ2-7; no reliable D call. The germline gives CDR1 MNHEY, CDR2 SMNVEV (reference sequence). The CDR3 covers 13 residues. Trimming removed 3 bases from V and 6 bases from J, with 12 bases in between. CDR3 DNA: TGTGCCAGCAGTTTGCCCCCGCCGAGCGAGCAGTACTTC. Translation gives CASSLPPPSEQYF.

This clone appeared once. The chain carries TRBV30 and TRBJ1-6, with 10 bases identical to TRBD1. There are 14 residues in the CDR3. CDR1 is GTSNPN, CDR2 SVGIG, per germline (reference sequence). The trim removed 5 bases at V and 7 bases at J, leaving 5 bases unmatched. Here the CDR3 reads CAWRQGAGNSPLHF. The CDR3 region has the DNA TGTGCCTGGCGACAGGGGGCTGGGAATTCACCCCTCCACTTT.

The chain uses TRBV9 and TRBJ2-2; either TRBD1 or TRBD2 may fit D (6 bases each). Germline V gives CDR1 SGDLS, CDR2 YYNGEE. The CDR3 runs 14 residues. The germline V and J ends were trimmed by 0 bases and 7 bases, with 10 bases remaining between them. CDR3 DNA sequence: TGTGCCAGCAGCGTAGAGGGGGGCGGCGGGGAGCTGTTTTTT. Its protein product is CASSVEGGGGELFF.

This sequence joins TRBV9 and TRBJ1-1; 10 nucleotides line up with TRBD1. CDR1 and CDR2 from the germline V gene are SGDLS and YYNGEE. V shed 3 bases, J shed 6 bases, and the junction held 11 bases outside the gene matches. The CDR3 totals 16 residues. CDR3 sequence reads: CASSAGTGARVAEAFF. In nucleotides, the CDR3 is TGTGCCAGCAGCGCCGGGACAGGGGCGCGGGTAGCTGAAGCTTTCTTT. The full variable domain, in which reference TRBV9 and TRBJ1-1 provide the parts outside the CDR3, is DSGVTQTPKHLITATGQRVTLRCSPRSGDLSVYWYQQSLDQGLQFLIQYYNGEERAKGNILERFSAQQFPDLHSELNLSSLELGDSALYFCASSAGTGARVAEAFFGQGTRLTVV.

The chain links TRBV2 to TRBJ2-7; D not certain. The CDR3 is 12 amino acids. The germline CDR1 and CDR2 sequences are SNHLY and FYNNEI. V lost 4 bases and J 6 bases, leaving 10 bases between the germline ends. The CDR3 nucleotides are TGTGCCAGCAGTGTCCTGGCAGGCGAGCAGTACTTC. Its protein is CASSVLAGEQYF.

The chain recombines TRBV7-2 with TRBJ1-1; possible D gene TRBD1, 5 bases. The CDR3 is 13 residues long. The V end lost 5 bases, the J end lost 2 bases, and 9 bases lay between the germline ends. The germline V gene has CDR1 SGHTA and CDR2 FQGNSA. In nucleotides, the CDR3 is TGTGCCAGCAGCAAGCAGGGTAACACTGAAGCTTTCTTT. This codes for CASSKQGNTEAFF.

The CDR3 sequence is CASSDGSGGQWNTEAFF. The CDR3 coding sequence is TGCGCCAGCAGTGATGGGTCGGGAGGACAGTGGAACACTGAAGCTTTCTTT. The J gene is TRBJ1-1, the V gene TRBV10-1, with D possibly TRBD1 on 6 matching bases. The germline gives CDR1 WNHNN, CDR2 SYGVQD (reference sequence). The CDR3 has 17 residues. The germline V and J ends were trimmed by 3 bases and 1 base, with 18 bases remaining between them.

The chain carries TRBV5-1 and TRBJ1-1; unclear D gene. Germline V gene data show CDR1 as SGHRS and CDR2 as YFSETQ. V shed 0 bases and J shed 6 bases, with 9 bases lying between them. The CDR3 extends over 13 amino acids. The CDR3 reads CASSLAGLSEAFF. CDR3 coding DNA: TGCGCCAGCAGCTTGGCCGGGCTTTCTGAAGCTTTCTTT.

This clone was found once. This chain joins TRBV4-1 and TRBJ2-1, with D uncertain. Germline V CDR1 and CDR2: MGHRA, YSYEKL. V dropped 5 bases and J dropped 8 bases, with 16 bases sitting between them. The CDR3 covers 14 residues. The CDR3: CASSVRVANYEQFF. The CDR3 nucleotides are TGCGCCAGCAGCGTCCGGGTCGCGAACTATGAGCAGTTCTTC.

The chain joins TRBV11-2 to TRBJ2-1, with D perhaps TRBD2 (6 bases). The CDR3 runs to 13 residues. Germline values: CDR1 SGHAT, CDR2 FQNNGV. Between the trimmed V and J ends, which lost 3 bases and 12 bases, there was a span of 15 bases. The CDR3 here is CASSFAGPQGQFF. The CDR3 nucleotides read TGTGCCAGCAGCTTCGCGGGACCGCAGGGGCAGTTCTTC. Variable domain in full (rest from reference TRBV11-2 and TRBJ2-1): EAGVAQSPRYKIIEKRQSVAFWCNPISGHATLYWYQQILGQGPKLLIQFQNNGVVDDSQLPKDRFSAERLKGVDSTLKIQPAKLEDSAVYLCASSFAGPQGQFFGPGTRLTVL.

The chain employs TRBV5-1 and TRBJ2-2; D gene unclear. Germline CDR1 and CDR2: SGHRS and YFSETQ. The CDR3 extends over 14 amino acids. With 4 bases removed from V and 4 bases from J, the gap between germline ends came to 11 bases. CDR3 protein: CASSREGSTGELFF. CDR3 DNA: TGCGCCAGCAGCCGCGAAGGCAGCACCGGGGAGCTGTTTTTT.